These 27 T cell receptor beta chains were sequenced from one sample in a study of metastatic and nonmetastatic thyroid tumors. Thyroid surgery had not been preceded by any treatment in any patient. TCRdb reprocessed the PCR reads via MiXCR. The table shows about 4,100 clones, with about 32% occurring only once. Sequencing was carried out using adjacent normal tissue. These receptors came from a male donor with papillary thyroid cancer or a benign thyroid nodule (not recorded which). Some clones in this sample may be carry-over from other donors' samples.

The chain employs TRBV6-5 and TRBJ1-1; D is uncertain. CDR1 and CDR2 from the germline V gene are MNHEY and SVGAGI. The CDR3 extends over 10 amino acids. With 8 bases removed from V and 3 bases from J, the gap between germline ends came to 4 bases. The CDR3 is CASGYTEAFF. CDR3 DNA sequence: TGTGCCAGCGGGTACACTGAAGCTTTCTTT.

This clone appeared a few times. CDR3 loop: CASRQRAGAYNEQFF. CDR3 nucleotide sequence: TGTGCCAGCAGACAGAGGGCAGGGGCCTACAATGAGCAGTTCTTC. The genes are TRBV2 and TRBJ2-1, with a weak D call TRBD1 (6 bases). Looked up from germline, CDR1 is SNHLY and CDR2 is FYNNEI. This CDR3 comprises 15 residues. Trimming left V 6 bases short and J 2 bases short, with 14 bases between. The full variable domain, rest sourced from reference TRBV2 and TRBJ2-1, is EPEVTQTPSHQVTQMGQEVILRCVPISNHLYFYWYRQILGQKVEFLVSFYNNEISEKSEIFDDQFSVERPDGSNFTLKIRSTKLEDSAMYFCASRQRAGAYNEQFFGPGTRLTVL.

The chain carries TRBV11-2 and TRBJ1-2; D gene unclear. CDR3 length: 14 residues. V lost 8 bases to trimming and J lost 2 bases, with 15 bases between them. Germline-derived CDR1 and CDR2 are SGHAT and FQNNGV. The CDR3 DNA is TGTGCCAGCCAAAAAGGGCGCTACAACTATGGCTACACCTTC. It translates to CASQKGRYNYGYTF.

The chain joins TRBV5-1 to TRBJ1-1; D not resolved. The ends were cut back, 3 bases at V and 2 bases at J, with 8 bases in the middle. Germline-derived CDR1 and CDR2 are SGHRS and YFSETQ. This CDR3 is 13 amino acids long. DNA for the CDR3: TGCGCCAGCAGCTGGGGATCTAACACTGAAGCTTTCTTT. Translated, it gives CASSWGSNTEAFF.

V and J are TRBV20-1 and TRBJ2-7; TRBD1 might be the D (5 bases). The CDR3 contains 15 residues. V gave up 0 bases and J gave up 4 bases, with 16 bases separating them. Germline V CDR1 and CDR2: DFQATT, SNEGSKA (reference sequence). The CDR3, as DNA: TGCAGTGCTAGAGATGTGGACACCGGCGAGTACGAGCAGTACGTC. Encoded protein: CSARDVDTGEYEQYV.

This chain joins TRBV7-3 and TRBJ1-2; TRBD1 agrees at 7 bases. V lost 3 bases, J lost 6 bases, and 7 bases stayed unmatched. CDR3 length equals 14 residues. Germline-derived CDR1 and CDR2 are SGHTA and FQGTGA. CDR3 region: CASSFRQGVDGYTF. CDR3 sequence (DNA): TGTGCCAGCAGCTTCCGGCAGGGGGTAGATGGCTACACCTTC.

This chain links TRBV11-2 with TRBJ2-1; no reliable D call. In germline, CDR1 is SGHAT, CDR2 FQNNGV. V lost 0 bases to trimming and J lost 3 bases, with 12 bases between them. The CDR3 spans 16 residues. The CDR3 nucleotides read TGTGCCAGCAGCTTAGAGACTCAGCTTATCTACAATGAGCAGTTCTTC. Its protein product is CASSLETQLIYNEQFF.

By sample fraction, this clone is large. The rearrangement links TRBV24-1 to TRBJ2-2, with TRBD1 identical over 9 bases. CDR1 is KGHDR and CDR2 is SFDVKD in the germline V gene. V trimming: 4 bases; J trimming: 5 bases; junction bases outside the gene matches: 4. The CDR3 is 15 amino acids. The CDR3 region has the DNA TGTGCCACCAGTGAGGACAGGGGAAGGACCGGGGAGCTGTTTTTT. It yields the protein CATSEDRGRTGELFF.

This clone was seen only a few times. This chain joins TRBV28 and TRBJ2-7; 7 nucleotides line up with TRBD1. This CDR3 has 13 amino acids. Germline lookup yields CDR1 MDHEN and CDR2 SYDVKM. With 2 bases clipped from V and 7 bases from J, the junction kept 5 bases outside the gene matches. The CDR3 region has the DNA TGTGCCAGCAGTTTAGGGACAGCGGTGGAGCAGTACTTC. Residues: CASSLGTAVEQYF.

This clone was counted between two and nine times. The rearrangement uses TRBV6-5 and TRBJ1-2, with 7 positions matching TRBD1. Germline assignment: CDR1 MNHEY and CDR2 SVGAGI. V gave up 2 bases and J gave up 4 bases; unmatched junction bases: 10. This CDR3 is built from 16 residues. CDR3 region: CASSYDARQGSYGYTF. CDR3 DNA sequence: TGTGCCAGCAGTTACGATGCCCGACAGGGAAGCTATGGCTACACCTTC.

This rearrangement joins TRBV28 to TRBJ1-1; D is undetermined. The CDR3 is made up of 14 amino acids. Trimming removed 1 base from V and 1 base from J, with 7 bases in between. CDR1 and CDR2 from the germline V gene are MDHEN and SYDVKM. The CDR3 sequence: CASSLFQTNTEAFF. The CDR3 region has the DNA TGTGCCAGCAGTTTATTTCAGACGAACACTGAAGCTTTCTTT.

The chain couples TRBV14 to TRBJ2-2; 10 bases are a match to TRBD2. Germline V gives CDR1 SGHDN, CDR2 FVKESK. The CDR3 has 15 amino acids. Germline trimming cut 4 bases from V and 5 bases from J; bases unmatched to any gene: 4. The CDR3 DNA is TGTGCCAGCAGCCCGCCAGCGGGAGGGACCGGGGAGCTGTTTTTT. Protein: CASSPPAGGTGELFF.

The V gene is TRBV19, the J gene TRBJ2-3, with 9 bases identical to TRBD1. Germline V gene data show CDR1 as LNHDA and CDR2 as SQIVND (reference sequence). V dropped 3 bases and J dropped 4; count of bases not matched to a gene: 11. The CDR3 is 17 residues long. The CDR3 coding sequence is TGTGCCAGTAGTATTTGGGGGACAGGGAGGGAGGCAGATACGCAGTATTTT. It codes for CASSIWGTGREADTQYF.

This clone was seen only once. The chain couples TRBV7-9 to TRBJ2-7; possibly TRBD1 for D (5 bases). V was shortened by 2 bases and J by 2 bases, with 13 bases between the two germline ends. CDR1 and CDR2 (germline): SEHNR, FQNEAQ (reference sequence). The CDR3 totals 15 residues. In DNA form, the CDR3 reads TGTGCCAGCAGCTTACGGCAGGGTAGGCCCTACGAGCAGTACTTC. Translation: CASSLRQGRPYEQYF.

Note on this clone: Its ends do not fully match the called genes, so a read error is possible. The genes are TRBV5-1 and TRBJ2-7; D perhaps matches TRBD2 (6 bases). This CDR3 contains 15 residues. CDR1 is SGHRS, CDR2 YFSETQ, per germline. CDR3 protein: CAISSGLTSSDEQYF. The CDR3 DNA reads as TGCGCCATCAGCTCGGGACTGACGAGCTCCGATGAGCAGTACTTC.

This clone has more than one count but fewer than ten. The CDR3 spells CSVPGQGADTQYF. The CDR3 DNA sequence: TGCAGCGTACCGGGACAGGGGGCAGATACGCAGTATTTT. The rearrangement uses TRBV29-1 and TRBJ2-3; TRBD1 matches 11 bases. V gave up 6 bases and J gave up 4 bases; unmatched junction bases: 3. CDR1 is SQVTM and CDR2 is ANQGSEA in the germline V gene. The CDR3 is 13 residues long.

V is TRBV6-5 and J is TRBJ1-3, with D tentatively TRBD1 (6 bases). Germline V gene sequence: CDR1 MNHEY, CDR2 SVGAGI. Deletions cut 5 bases from V and 0 bases from J, with 14 bases between. The CDR3 sequence is 16 residues long. The chain's CDR3 is CASSHDRRRSGNTIYF. DNA of the CDR3: TGTGCCAGCAGTCACGACAGGCGACGCTCTGGAAACACCATATATTTT.

This clone was observed at least ten times. The V call is TRBV4-1, the J call TRBJ2-7, with D possibly being TRBD1 (6 bases). This CDR3 spans 16 amino acids. Germline loops: CDR1 MGHRA, CDR2 YSYEKL. Trimming shortened V by 3 bases and J by 1 base, and 16 bases separated the two germline ends. CDR3: CASSHSSRGVSYEQYF. For the CDR3, the DNA is TGCGCCAGCAGCCACAGTTCCAGGGGTGTATCCTACGAGCAGTACTTC.

Only a few counts were recorded for this clone. The chain couples TRBV6-1 to TRBJ2-5; TRBD2 matches at 10 bases. The CDR3 runs to 15 residues. Germline CDR1 and CDR2: MNHNS and SASEGT. V dropped 0 bases and J dropped 2; count of bases not matched to a gene: 0. The DNA for the CDR3 is TGTGCCAGCAGTGAAGCAGCGGGGGGGCAAGAGACCCAGTACTTC. Amino acids: CASSEAAGGQETQYF.

The V and J genes are TRBV6-2 or TRBV6-3 and TRBJ1-2; D unclear. This CDR3 comprises 13 residues. V lost 6 bases and J 1 base, leaving 9 bases between the germline ends. Germline loops: CDR1 MNHEY, CDR2 SVGEGT. For the CDR3, the DNA is TGTGCCAGCAGAGAAGCGAGTAACTATGGCTACACCTTC. This encodes CASREASNYGYTF.

The V call is TRBV28, the J call TRBJ2-7; 7 nucleotides match TRBD2. Trimming removed 5 bases from V and 4 bases from J; junction bases left unmatched: 8. The CDR3 sequence is 14 residues long. Germline CDR1 and CDR2: MDHEN and SYDVKM. CDR3 sequence (DNA): TGTGCCAGCAGTAGCTTCGGCGGGAGATACGAGCAGTACTTC. This encodes CASSSFGGRYEQYF.

V is TRBV6-1 and J is TRBJ1-2; 10 bases fit TRBD1. V was pared by 4 bases and J by 7 bases, with 6 bases of the junction left unmatched. Looked up from germline, CDR1 is MNHNS and CDR2 is SASEGT. The CDR3 length is 14 residues. CDR3 sequence reads: CASSVGQGRGGYTF. In nucleotides, the CDR3 is TGTGCCAGCAGTGTGGGACAGGGGAGAGGTGGCTACACCTTC.

The chain links TRBV20-1 to TRBJ2-7; D perhaps matches TRBD1 (5 bases). Per the germline V gene, CDR1 is DFQATT and CDR2 is SNEGSKA (reference sequence). The V end was cut by 0 bases, the J end by 4 bases, with 10 bases between. The CDR3 contains 13 residues. CDR3 residues: CSARESRAYEQYF. CDR3 bases: TGCAGTGCTAGAGAATCCAGGGCATACGAGCAGTACTTC.

The V and J genes are TRBV7-2 and TRBJ2-1; 10 bases map to TRBD2. J gave up 7 bases and V 6 bases, and 9 bases lay outside the gene matches. This CDR3 is built from 15 residues. Germline-derived CDR1 and CDR2 are SGHTA and FQGNSA. The CDR3 DNA reads as TGTGCCAGCAGACTGAGCGGGGGGGCCTCGAATGAGCAGTTCTTC. Protein: CASRLSGGASNEQFF.

The chain carries TRBV5-1 and TRBJ2-7; D might be TRBD1 or TRBD2, each matching 5 bases. Trimming shortened V by 4 bases and J by 5 bases, and 19 bases separated the two germline ends. Germline V gene data show CDR1 as SGHRS and CDR2 as YFSETQ. This CDR3 region has 15 residues. The DNA of the CDR3 is TGCGCCAGCAGCAGCCGACAGAGCAGAGGGGACGAGCAGTACTTC. Translating it yields CASSSRQSRGDEQYF.

A few counts support this clone. The chain uses TRBV30 and TRBJ2-3, with TRBD1 matching over 7 bases. V lost 5 bases and J lost 1; bases outside the gene matches: 0. In germline, CDR1 is GTSNPN, CDR2 SVGIG (reference sequence). There are 12 residues in the CDR3. CDR3 protein: CAWGQGTDTQYF. For the CDR3, the DNA is TGTGCCTGGGGACAGGGCACAGATACGCAGTATTTT.

The V call is TRBV7-2, the J call TRBJ2-7; D uncertain. V was trimmed by 3 bases and J by 4 bases, leaving 10 bases between them. CDR1 is SGHTA and CDR2 is FQGNSA in the germline V gene. The CDR3 spans 13 residues. CDR3 nucleotide sequence: TGTGCCAGCAGCTTGGGAAAAGGATACGAGCAGTACTTC. Protein: CASSLGKGYEQYF. Full variable domain (outside the CDR3, taken from reference TRBV7-2 and TRBJ2-7): GAGVSQSPSNKVTEKGKDVELRCDPISGHTALYWYRQSLGQGLEFLIYFQGNSAPDKSGLPSDRFSAERTGGSVSTLTIQRTQQEDSAVYLCASSLGKGYEQYFGPGTRLTVT.